The rows below give T cell receptor beta chains drawn from one sample of a study of T cell responses to AZD1222 COVID-19 vaccine. Method: immunoSEQ multiplex PCR; TCRdb's copy keeps in-frame clones and lacks some. The sample records around 260,000 clones, just over 90% being singletons. The specimen comprised peripheral blood, sampled on day 0 of AZD1222 vaccination. All receptors derive from an adult in good health. Both conserved end residues are part of each CDR3. D genes are given only for firm matches. The listing skips clone size in some rows; elsewhere it reads once, few, many or a size class.

V gene,D gene,clone size,J gene,CDR3 DNA,CDR3 protein
TRBV10-3,TRBD2,few,TRBJ2-7,TGTGCCATCAGTGAGTCGCACCGGGACTACCTCTACGAGCAGTACTTC,CAISESHRDYLYEQYF
TRBV7-2,-,-,TRBJ2-3,TGTGCCAGCGGTCCAAGGGGGGCAGATACGCAGTATTTT,CASGPRGADTQYF
TRBV27,-,-,TRBJ1-1,TGTGCCAGCAGGGGGTACGAGATGAACACTGAAGCTTTCTTT,CASRGYEMNTEAFF
TRBV25-1,-,-,TRBJ2-3,TGTGCCAGCAGTGTCAGAGGAGATACGCAGTATTTT,CASSVRGDTQYF
TRBV13,-,-,TRBJ2-7,TGTGCCAGCAGCTTAGGCGATTGGGGGAGCCACGAGCAGTACTTC,CASSLGDWGSHEQYF
TRBV5-1,-,-,TRBJ1-6,TGCGCCAGCAGCTTGGGGACTGATGCTTCACCCCTCCACTTT,CASSLGTDASPLHF
TRBV27,TRBD1,-,TRBJ1-6,TGTGCCAGCAGTCTATTGGGACAGGATAATTCACCCCTCCACTTT,CASSLLGQDNSPLHF
TRBV5-5,-,-,TRBJ1-4,TGTGCCAGCAGCCTGCGTCAGGAAAAACTGTTTTTT,CASSLRQEKLFF
TRBV19,-,-,TRBJ1-2,TGTGCCAGTAGTCCTTCGGACAGAGGTTATGGCTACACCTTC,CASSPSDRGYGYTF
TRBV5-1,TRBD1,-,TRBJ1-4,TGCGCCAGCAGCTTGGCAACAGGGGGTGAAGAAAAACTGTTTTTT,CASSLATGGEEKLFF
TRBV18,TRBD1,-,TRBJ1-2,TGTGCCAGCTCAGGGACAGCTAACTATGGCTACACCTTC,CASSGTANYGYTF
TRBV27,-,-,TRBJ1-5,TGTGCCAGCAGTTTACCAGGGAGCAATCAGCCCCAGCATTTT,CASSLPGSNQPQHF
TRBV12-3/TRBV12-4,-,-,TRBJ2-1,TGTGCCAGCAGTGTGACTAGAAGGCAGTTCTTC,CASSVTRRQFF
TRBV30,TRBD1,-,TRBJ1-2,TGTGCCTGGCAAAGGGACAGGGGATATTTCGGCTACACCTTC,CAWQRDRGYFGYTF
TRBV28,TRBD1,-,TRBJ2-7,TGTGCCAGCAGTGGAGATAAGGACAGGTATCCCTACGAGCAGTACTTC,CASSGDKDRYPYEQYF
TRBV3-1/TRBV3-2,TRBD2,-,TRBJ2-2,TGTGCCACCTCGGCCGGGGGGGCAACCGGGGAGCTGTTTTTT,CATSAGGATGELFF
TRBV6-5,-,-,TRBJ1-6,TGTGCCAGCAGTTACGAAAGGAGCTCCTATAATTCACCCCTCCACTTT,CASSYERSSYNSPLHF
TRBV30,TRBD1,-,TRBJ2-7,TGTGCCGGATGGACAGGGGTCTACGAGCAGTACTTC,CAGWTGVYEQYF
TRBV5-5,TRBD1,-,TRBJ1-1,TGTGCCAGCAGCCTGGACAGGGCGAACACTGAAGCTTTCTTT,CASSLDRANTEAFF
TRBV3-1/TRBV3-2,-,-,TRBJ2-2,TGTGCCAGCAGCCAACTAGTACGCGGGGAGCTGTTTTTT,CASSQLVRGELFF
TRBV2,-,-,TRBJ1-5,TGTGCCAGCAGGCCAGACTTAGTAAATCAGCCCCAGCATTTT,CASRPDLVNQPQHF